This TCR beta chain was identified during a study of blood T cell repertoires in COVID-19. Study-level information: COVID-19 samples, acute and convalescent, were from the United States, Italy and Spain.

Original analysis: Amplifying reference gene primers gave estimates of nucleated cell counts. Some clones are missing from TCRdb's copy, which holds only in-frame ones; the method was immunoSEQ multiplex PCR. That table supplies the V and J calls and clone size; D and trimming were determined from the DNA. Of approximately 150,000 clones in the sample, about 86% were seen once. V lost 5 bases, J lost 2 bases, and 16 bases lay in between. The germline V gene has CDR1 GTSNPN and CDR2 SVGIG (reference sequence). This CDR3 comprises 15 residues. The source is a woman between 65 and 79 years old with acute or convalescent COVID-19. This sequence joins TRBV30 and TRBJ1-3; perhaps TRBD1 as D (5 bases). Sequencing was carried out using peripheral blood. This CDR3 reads CAWSGSFVPGNTIYF. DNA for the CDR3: TGTGCCTGGTCAGGGTCATTCGTGCCTGGAAACACCATATATTTT.